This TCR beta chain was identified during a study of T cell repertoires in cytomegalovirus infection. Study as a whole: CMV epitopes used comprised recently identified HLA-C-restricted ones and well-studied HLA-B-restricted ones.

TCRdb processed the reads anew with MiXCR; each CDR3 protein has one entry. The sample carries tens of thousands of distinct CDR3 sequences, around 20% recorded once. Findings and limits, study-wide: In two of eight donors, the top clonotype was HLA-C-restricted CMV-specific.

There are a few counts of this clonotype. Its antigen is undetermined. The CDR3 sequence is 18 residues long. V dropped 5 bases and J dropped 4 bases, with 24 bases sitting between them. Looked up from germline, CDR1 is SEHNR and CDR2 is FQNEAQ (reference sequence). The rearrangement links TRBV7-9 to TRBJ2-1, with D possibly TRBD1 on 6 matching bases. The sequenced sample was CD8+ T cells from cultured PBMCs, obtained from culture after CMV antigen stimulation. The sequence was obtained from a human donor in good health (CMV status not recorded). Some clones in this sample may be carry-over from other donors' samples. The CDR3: CASSPLGGDSIYYNEQFF. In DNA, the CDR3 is TGTGCCAGCAGCCCACTAGGGGGTGACAGTATCTATTACAATGAGCAGTTCTTC.